This passage covers 18 T cell receptor beta chains from one sample sequenced in a study of OX40 agonist ivuxolimab in advanced cancers. Clones were sequenced by immunoSEQ multiplex PCR, and TCRdb holds only the in-frame ones, with some missing. This sample has around 47,000 clones, with about 88% found just once. The sequencing here drew on CD4+ or CD8+ T cells sorted from blood, taken in a trial of the OX40 agonist ivuxolimab. The receptor source for this set is an adult with an advanced solid tumor such as melanoma, head and neck, liver or kidney cancer.

This chain links TRBV6-6 with TRBJ2-5; 10 positions agree with TRBD1. Losses at the gene ends were 5 bases for V and 4 bases for J; bases not matched to a gene: 4. The germline V gene has CDR1 MNHNY and CDR2 SVGAGI (reference sequence). The CDR3 consists of 14 residues. The CDR3 nucleotides are TGTGCCAGCAGTCCCTGGGACAGGGGAGAGACCCAGTACTTC. This gives the protein CASSPWDRGETQYF.

The V call is TRBV7-6, the J call TRBJ1-1; D is uncertain. The CDR3 covers 15 residues. The germline V and J ends were trimmed by 5 bases and 0 bases, with 13 bases remaining between them. Germline V gene sequence: CDR1 SGHVS, CDR2 FNYEAQ. In nucleotides, the CDR3 is TGTGCCAGCAGCCCCCAAGGGCGGCTGAACACTGAAGCTTTCTTT. Translation: CASSPQGRLNTEAFF.

The chain employs TRBV6-5 and TRBJ2-1, with a tentative D call TRBD2 (5 bases). The CDR3 has 16 amino acids. Per germline, CDR1 MNHEY and CDR2 SVGAGI. Trimming removed 2 bases at V and 1 base at J, with 12 bases between. The CDR3 DNA is TGTGCCAGCAGTTACCTCATAGGGAGTTCCTACAATGAGCAGTTCTTC. Its protein product is CASSYLIGSSYNEQFF.

The chain is built from TRBV6-1 and TRBJ2-1; maybe TRBD1 (6 bases). The CDR3 covers 15 residues. Germline CDR1 and CDR2: MNHNS and SASEGT. V was pared by 3 bases and J by 4 bases, with 13 bases between. In DNA form, the CDR3 reads TGTGCCAGCAGTGAGGGGGCAGGGCTTTACAATGAGCAGTTCTTC. Amino acid sequence: CASSEGAGLYNEQFF.

The chain joins TRBV27 to TRBJ2-1; 8 nucleotides match TRBD2. The CDR3 sequence is 14 residues long. Germline V gives CDR1 MNHEY, CDR2 SMNVEV (reference sequence). V dropped 3 bases and J dropped 8; count of bases not matched to a gene: 6. Here the CDR3 DNA reads TGTGCCAGCAGTTTCGGGGGGGTTTGGGATGAGCAGTTCTTC. Translated, it gives CASSFGGVWDEQFF.

The chain couples TRBV5-4 to TRBJ1-1; D call uncertain. Trimming took 0 bases from V and 4 from J, leaving 7 bases between them. Germline loops: CDR1 SGHNT, CDR2 YYREEE (reference sequence). This CDR3 has 13 residues. CDR3: CASSLAPSTEAFF. The CDR3, as DNA: TGTGCCAGCAGCTTGGCTCCAAGCACTGAAGCTTTCTTT.

Only a few counts were recorded for this clone. The chain combines TRBV30 with TRBJ1-5, with 10 bases matching TRBD1. Germline loops: CDR1 GTSNPN, CDR2 SVGIG (reference sequence). The trim removed 3 bases at V and 7 bases at J, leaving 9 bases unmatched. CDR3 length: 15 amino acids. This chain's CDR3 is CAWRLGTGERQPQHF. CDR3 DNA: TGTGCCTGGAGACTGGGGACAGGGGAAAGGCAGCCCCAGCATTTT.

The rearrangement uses TRBV7-2 and TRBJ2-7, with D maybe TRBD1 (6 bases). V was shortened by 3 bases and J by 4 bases, with 7 bases between the two germline ends. CDR3 length equals 12 residues. CDR1 and CDR2 (germline): SGHTA, FQGNSA. The CDR3 is CASSFQGYEQYF. The CDR3 DNA reads TGTGCCAGCAGCTTTCAGGGGTACGAGCAGTACTTC.

This chain uses TRBV7-9 with TRBJ2-5, with TRBD1 matching over 8 bases. V shed 2 bases and J 4 bases; nucleotides not matched to a gene: 6. The germline V gene has CDR1 SEHNR and CDR2 FQNEAQ (reference sequence). This CDR3 comprises 15 residues. The CDR3 DNA follows: TGTGCCAGCAGCTTAATCAGGGGGCCCATAGAGACCCAGTACTTC. Translating it yields CASSLIRGPIETQYF.

The chain employs TRBV15 and TRBJ2-7; D may be TRBD1 (5 bases). The CDR3 length is 15 residues. Germline V gene lookup returns CDR1 LNHNV and CDR2 YYDKDF (reference sequence). Trimming removed 4 bases from V and 2 bases from J, with 15 bases in between. For the CDR3, the DNA is TGTGCCACCAGCACGAAGGACACCAGGACCTACGAGCAGTACTTC. Translating it yields CATSTKDTRTYEQYF.

A few counts support this clone. The rearrangement links TRBV7-2 to TRBJ1-1, with D hard to call. The V end lost 4 bases, the J end lost 0 bases, and 6 bases lay between the germline ends. This CDR3 is built from 13 residues. Germline V CDR1 and CDR2: SGHTA, FQGNSA. CDR3 nucleotide sequence: TGTGCCAGCAGCTCAAATTTGAACACTGAAGCTTTCTTT. Amino acids: CASSSNLNTEAFF.

This clone was observed a single time. The V and J genes are TRBV14 and TRBJ2-5, with 7 bases lining up with TRBD2. The CDR3 is made up of 16 amino acids. The junction had 10 bases not matched to a gene; V was cut back by 4 bases and J by 2 bases. The germline V gene has CDR1 SGHDN and CDR2 FVKESK. The CDR3: CASSLYLSGPQETQYF. In nucleotides, the CDR3 is TGTGCCAGCAGCCTCTACCTTAGCGGGCCTCAAGAGACCCAGTACTTC.

The chain carries TRBV7-3 and TRBJ2-7; a weak D match, TRBD1 (6 bases). Trimming stripped 5 bases from V and 2 bases from J, with 13 bases between. The V gene's germline CDR1 is SGHTA and CDR2 FQGTGA. The CDR3 spans 14 residues. The CDR3 is CASSPGQATYEQYF. The CDR3 coding sequence is TGTGCCAGCAGCCCGGGACAAGCCACCTACGAGCAGTACTTC.

The rearrangement uses TRBV19 and TRBJ2-7, with D unclear. Germline CDR1 LNHDA, CDR2 SQIVND (reference sequence). V shed 5 bases and J shed 2 bases, with 4 bases lying between them. This CDR3 has 11 amino acids. The CDR3 reads CASSSPYEQYF. CDR3 nucleotides: TGTGCCAGTAGTTCCCCCTACGAGCAGTACTTC. Full variable domain (remainder filled in from reference TRBV19 and TRBJ2-7): DGGITQSPKYLFRKEGQNVTLSCEQNLNHDAMYWYRQDPGQGLRLIYYSQIVNDFQKGDIAEGYSVSREKKESFPLTVTSAQKNPTAFYLCASSSPYEQYFGPGTRLTVT.

This chain uses TRBV11-2 with TRBJ1-2, with 8 bases matching TRBD1. The germline V gene has CDR1 SGHAT and CDR2 FQNNGV. V lost 1 base and J lost 4; bases outside the gene matches: 5. This CDR3 comprises 15 residues. The chain's CDR3 is CASSLGAGGFYGYTF. The CDR3 DNA is TGTGCCAGCAGCTTAGGGGCAGGGGGCTTCTATGGCTACACCTTC. The full variable domain, in which reference TRBV11-2 and TRBJ1-2 provide the parts outside the CDR3, is EAGVAQSPRYKIIEKRQSVAFWCNPISGHATLYWYQQILGQGPKLLIQFQNNGVVDDSQLPKDRFSAERLKGVDSTLKIQPAKLEDSAVYLCASSLGAGGFYGYTFGSGTRLTVV.

The J gene is TRBJ2-3, the V gene TRBV5-6; D call uncertain. CDR3 size: 14 residues. In germline, CDR1 is SGHDT, CDR2 YYEEEE. V was cut by 0 bases and J by 11 bases, with 16 bases left in between. The CDR3 region is CASSLEMAQRGQYF. CDR3 in DNA: TGTGCCAGCAGCTTGGAAATGGCCCAGCGAGGGCAGTATTTT. Complete variable domain (other parts from reference TRBV5-6 and TRBJ2-3): DAGVTQSPTHLIKTRGQQVTLRCSPKSGHDTVSWYQQALGQGPQFIFQYYEEEERQRGNFPDRFSGHQFPNYSSELNVNALLLGDSALYLCASSLEMAQRGQYFGPGTRLTVL.

The CDR3: CASSLNREQYF. The CDR3 coding sequence is TGCGCCAGCAGTTTAAATAGGGAGCAGTACTTC. The gene calls are TRBV10-2 and TRBJ2-7; unclear D gene. Germline V gene data show CDR1 as WSHSY and CDR2 as SAAADI. The CDR3 is 11 amino acids. V shed 5 bases and J shed 7 bases, with 9 bases lying between them.

V and J are TRBV5-1 and TRBJ2-1; TRBD2 matches at 9 bases. The CDR3 has 15 residues. Germline values: CDR1 SGHRS, CDR2 YFSETQ. Unmatched junction bases numbered 14, after V lost 6 bases and J lost 10 bases. The CDR3 nucleotides read TGCGCCAGCACCCCCGGGGCGGGGGGGCCGGAAGAGCAGTTCTTC. Translating it yields CASTPGAGGPEEQFF.